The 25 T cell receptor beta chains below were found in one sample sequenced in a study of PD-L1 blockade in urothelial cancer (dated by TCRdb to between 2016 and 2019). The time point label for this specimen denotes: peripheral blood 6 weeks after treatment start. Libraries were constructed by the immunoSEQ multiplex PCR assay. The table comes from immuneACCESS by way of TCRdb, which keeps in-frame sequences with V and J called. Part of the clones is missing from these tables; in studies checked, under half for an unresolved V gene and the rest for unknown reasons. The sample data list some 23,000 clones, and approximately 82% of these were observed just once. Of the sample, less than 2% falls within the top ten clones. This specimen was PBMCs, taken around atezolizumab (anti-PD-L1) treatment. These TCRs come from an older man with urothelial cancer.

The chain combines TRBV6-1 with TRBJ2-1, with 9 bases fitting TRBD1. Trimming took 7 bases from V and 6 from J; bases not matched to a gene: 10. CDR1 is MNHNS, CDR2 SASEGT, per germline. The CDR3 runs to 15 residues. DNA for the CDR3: TGTGCCAGCAAACTCCCGGGACAGGGTGGCAATGAGCAGTTCTTC. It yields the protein CASKLPGQGGNEQFF.

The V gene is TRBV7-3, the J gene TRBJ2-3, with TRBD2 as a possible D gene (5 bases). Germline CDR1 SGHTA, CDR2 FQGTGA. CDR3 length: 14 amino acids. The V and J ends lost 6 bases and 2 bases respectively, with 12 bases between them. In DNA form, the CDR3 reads TGTGCCAGCAGTGCCGGAGACTACACAGATACGCAGTATTTT. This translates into CASSAGDYTDTQYF. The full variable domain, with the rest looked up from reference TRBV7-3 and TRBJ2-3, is GAGVSQTPSNKVTEKGKYVELRCDPISGHTALYWYRQSLGQGPEFLIYFQGTGAADDSGLPNDRFFAVRPEGSVSTLKIQRTERGDSAVYLCASSAGDYTDTQYFGPGTRLTVL.

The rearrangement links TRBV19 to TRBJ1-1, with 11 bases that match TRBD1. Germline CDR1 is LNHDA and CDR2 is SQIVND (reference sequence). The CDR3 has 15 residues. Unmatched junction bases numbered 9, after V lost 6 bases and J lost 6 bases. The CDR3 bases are TGTGCCAGTAGGCCGGACAGGGGGCGTGCATCTGAAGCTTTCTTT. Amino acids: CASRPDRGRASEAFF. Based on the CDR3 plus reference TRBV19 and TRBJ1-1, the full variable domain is DGGITQSPKYLFRKEGQNVTLSCEQNLNHDAMYWYRQDPGQGLRLIYYSQIVNDFQKGDIAEGYSVSREKKESFPLTVTSAQKNPTAFYLCASRPDRGRASEAFFGQGTRLTVV.

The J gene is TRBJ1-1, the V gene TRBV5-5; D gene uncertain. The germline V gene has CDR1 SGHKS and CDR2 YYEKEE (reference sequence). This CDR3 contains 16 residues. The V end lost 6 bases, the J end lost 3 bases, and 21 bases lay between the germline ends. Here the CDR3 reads CASTSAKSSVDTEAFF. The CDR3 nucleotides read TGTGCCAGCACCTCCGCCAAGTCGTCGGTGGACACTGAAGCTTTCTTT.

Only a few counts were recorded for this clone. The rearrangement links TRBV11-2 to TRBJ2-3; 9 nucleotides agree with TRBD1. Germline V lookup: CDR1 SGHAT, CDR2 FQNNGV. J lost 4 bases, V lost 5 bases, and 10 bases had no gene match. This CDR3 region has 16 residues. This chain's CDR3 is CASSPGTGWSADTQYF. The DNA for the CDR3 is TGTGCCAGCAGCCCTGGGACAGGGTGGAGTGCAGATACGCAGTATTTT.

The CDR3 region has the DNA TGCGCCAGCAGCTTGCGACCGGGGGGTGTAGGGGCCAATGAGCAGTTCTTC. Translated, it gives CASSLRPGGVGANEQFF. The chain couples TRBV5-1 to TRBJ2-1; 7 bases line up with TRBD2. Germline assignment: CDR1 SGHRS and CDR2 YFSETQ. This CDR3 comprises 17 residues. Trimming took 1 base from V and 6 from J; bases not matched to a gene: 13. Drawing the rest from reference TRBV5-1 and TRBJ2-1, the complete variable domain is KAGVTQTPRYLIKTRGQQVTLSCSPISGHRSVSWYQQTPGQGLQFLFEYFSETQRNKGNFPGRFSGRQFSNSRSEMNVSTLELGDSALYLCASSLRPGGVGANEQFFGPGTRLTVL.

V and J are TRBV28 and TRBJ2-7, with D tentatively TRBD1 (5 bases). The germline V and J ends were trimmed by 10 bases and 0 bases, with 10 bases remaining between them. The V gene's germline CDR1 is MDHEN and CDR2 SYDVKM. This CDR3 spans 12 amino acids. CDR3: CATEDNSYEQYF. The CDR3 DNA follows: TGTGCCACCGAGGACAACTCCTACGAGCAGTACTTC. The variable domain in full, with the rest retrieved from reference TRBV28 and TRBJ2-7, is DVKVTQSSRYLVKRTGEKVFLECVQDMDHENMFWYRQDPGLGLRLIYFSYDVKMKEKGDIPEGYSVSREKKERFSLILESASTNQTSMYLCATEDNSYEQYFGPGTRLTVT.

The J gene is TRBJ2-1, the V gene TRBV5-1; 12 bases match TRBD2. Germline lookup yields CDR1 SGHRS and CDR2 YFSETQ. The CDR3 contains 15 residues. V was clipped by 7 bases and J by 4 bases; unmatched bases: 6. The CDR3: CASRPSGRGYNEQFF. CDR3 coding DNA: TGCGCCAGCCGCCCTAGCGGGAGGGGTTACAATGAGCAGTTCTTC.

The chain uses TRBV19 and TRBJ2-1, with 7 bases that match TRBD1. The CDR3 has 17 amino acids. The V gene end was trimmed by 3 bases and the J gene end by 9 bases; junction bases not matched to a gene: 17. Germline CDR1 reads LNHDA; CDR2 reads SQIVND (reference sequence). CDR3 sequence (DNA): TGTGCCAGTAGTATTCGGAGGACAGGCAACTTCGGAGGTGAGCAGTTCTTC. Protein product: CASSIRRTGNFGGEQFF.

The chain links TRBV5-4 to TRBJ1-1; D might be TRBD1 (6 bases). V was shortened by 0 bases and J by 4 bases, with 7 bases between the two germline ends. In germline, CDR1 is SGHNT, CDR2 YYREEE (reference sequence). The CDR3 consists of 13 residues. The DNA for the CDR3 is TGTGCCAGCAGCTTGGCAGGGGCCACTGAAGCTTTCTTT. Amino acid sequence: CASSLAGATEAFF.

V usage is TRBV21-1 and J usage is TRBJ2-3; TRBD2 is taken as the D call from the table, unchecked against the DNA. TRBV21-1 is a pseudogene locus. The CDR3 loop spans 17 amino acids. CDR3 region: CASSKGAEEPGTDTQYF. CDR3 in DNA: TGTGCCAGCAGCAAAGGGGCGGAGGAACCCGGCACAGATACGCAGTATTTT.

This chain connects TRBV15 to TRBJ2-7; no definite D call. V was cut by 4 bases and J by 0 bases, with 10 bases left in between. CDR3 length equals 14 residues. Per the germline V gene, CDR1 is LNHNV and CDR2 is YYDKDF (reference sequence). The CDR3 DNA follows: TGTGCCACCAGCAACCAGATCCTCTCCTACGAGCAGTACTTC. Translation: CATSNQILSYEQYF. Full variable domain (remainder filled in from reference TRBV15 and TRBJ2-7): DAMVIQNPRYQVTQFGKPVTLSCSQTLNHNVMYWYQQKSSQAPKLLFHYYDKDFNNEADTPDNFQSRRPNTSFCFLDIRSPGLGDTAMYLCATSNQILSYEQYFGPGTRLTVT.

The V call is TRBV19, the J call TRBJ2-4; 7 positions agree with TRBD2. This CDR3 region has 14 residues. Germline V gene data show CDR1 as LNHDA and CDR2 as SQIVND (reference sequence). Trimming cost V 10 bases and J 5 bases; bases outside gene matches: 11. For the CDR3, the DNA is TGTGCCACCTCTGTAGGGAGGGCAGAAAACATTCAGTACTTC. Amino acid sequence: CATSVGRAENIQYF.

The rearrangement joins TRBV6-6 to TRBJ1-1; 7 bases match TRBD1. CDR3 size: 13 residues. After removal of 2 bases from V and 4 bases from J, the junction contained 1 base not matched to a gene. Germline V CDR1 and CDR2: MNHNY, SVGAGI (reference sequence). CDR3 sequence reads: CASSYNRGTEAFF. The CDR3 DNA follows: TGTGCCAGCAGTTACAACAGGGGCACTGAAGCTTTCTTT.

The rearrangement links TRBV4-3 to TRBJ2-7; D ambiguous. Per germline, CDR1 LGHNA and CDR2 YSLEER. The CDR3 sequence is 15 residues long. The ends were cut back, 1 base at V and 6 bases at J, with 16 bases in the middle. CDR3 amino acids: CASSQGLFQSIEQYF. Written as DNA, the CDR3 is TGCGCCAGCAGCCAAGGACTTTTTCAAAGTATCGAGCAGTACTTC.

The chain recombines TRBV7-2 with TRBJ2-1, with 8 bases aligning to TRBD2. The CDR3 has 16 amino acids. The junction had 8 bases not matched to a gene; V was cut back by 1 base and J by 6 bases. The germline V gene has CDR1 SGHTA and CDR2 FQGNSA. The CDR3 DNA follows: TGTGCCAGCAGCTTAGGCCGGGCGGGAGGTGGCAATGAGCAGTTCTTC. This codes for CASSLGRAGGGNEQFF.

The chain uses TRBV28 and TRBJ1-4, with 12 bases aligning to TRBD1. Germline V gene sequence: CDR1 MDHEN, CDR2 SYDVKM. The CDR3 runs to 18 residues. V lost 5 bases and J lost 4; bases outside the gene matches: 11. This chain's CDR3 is CASSRSGQGALGNEKLFF. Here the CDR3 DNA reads TGTGCCAGCAGTCGCTCGGGACAGGGGGCTTTGGGTAATGAAAAACTGTTTTTT.

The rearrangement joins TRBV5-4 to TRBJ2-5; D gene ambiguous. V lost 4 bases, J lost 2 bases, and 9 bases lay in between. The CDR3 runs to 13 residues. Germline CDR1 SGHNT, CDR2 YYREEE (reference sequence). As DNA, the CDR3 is TGTGCCAGCAGCCCTACCCAACAAGAGACCCAGTACTTC. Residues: CASSPTQQETQYF. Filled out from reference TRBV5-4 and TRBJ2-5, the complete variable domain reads ETGVTQSPTHLIKTRGQQVTLRCSSQSGHNTVSWYQQALGQGPQFIFQYYREEENGRGNFPPRFSGLQFPNYSSELNVNALELDDSALYLCASSPTQQETQYFGPGTRLLVL.

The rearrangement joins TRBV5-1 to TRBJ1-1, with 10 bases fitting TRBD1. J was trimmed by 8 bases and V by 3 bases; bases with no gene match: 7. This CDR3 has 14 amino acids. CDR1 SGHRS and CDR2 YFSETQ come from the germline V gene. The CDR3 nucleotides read TGCGCCAGCAGCTCTACAGGGACAGGGGCAGAAGCTTTCTTT. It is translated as CASSSTGTGAEAFF.

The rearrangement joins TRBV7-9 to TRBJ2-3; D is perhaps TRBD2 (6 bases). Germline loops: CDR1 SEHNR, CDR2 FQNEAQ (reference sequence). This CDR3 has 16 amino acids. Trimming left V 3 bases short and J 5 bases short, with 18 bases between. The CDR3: CASSLGLAERRDTQYF. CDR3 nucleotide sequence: TGTGCCAGCAGCTTGGGGTTAGCGGAGCGGAGAGATACGCAGTATTTT.

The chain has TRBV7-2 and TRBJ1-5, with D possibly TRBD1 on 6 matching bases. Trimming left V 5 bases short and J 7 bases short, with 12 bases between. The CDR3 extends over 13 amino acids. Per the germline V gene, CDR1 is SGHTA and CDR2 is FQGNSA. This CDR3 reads CASSPDSRQPQHF. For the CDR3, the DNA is TGTGCCAGCAGCCCGGACAGTCGGCAGCCCCAGCATTTT.

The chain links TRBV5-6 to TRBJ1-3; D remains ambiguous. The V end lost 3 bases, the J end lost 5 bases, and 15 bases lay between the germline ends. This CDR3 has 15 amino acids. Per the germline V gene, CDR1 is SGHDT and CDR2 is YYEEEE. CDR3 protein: CASSYDIAGRNTIYF. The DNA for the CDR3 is TGTGCCAGCAGCTACGACATAGCGGGAAGAAACACCATATATTTT.

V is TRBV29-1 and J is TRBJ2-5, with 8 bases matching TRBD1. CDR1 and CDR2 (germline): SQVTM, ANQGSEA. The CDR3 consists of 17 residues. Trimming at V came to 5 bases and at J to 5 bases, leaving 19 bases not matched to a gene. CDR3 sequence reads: CSVQGGYSGGAGETQYF. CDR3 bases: TGCAGCGTTCAGGGGGGTTATTCAGGGGGCGCAGGGGAGACCCAGTACTTC.

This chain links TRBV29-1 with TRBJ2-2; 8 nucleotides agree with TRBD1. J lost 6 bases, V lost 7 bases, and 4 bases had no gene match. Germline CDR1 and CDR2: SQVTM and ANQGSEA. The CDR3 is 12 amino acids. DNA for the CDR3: TGCAGCGCCCGGACAGGGCCCGGGGAGCTGTTTTTT. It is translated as CSARTGPGELFF.

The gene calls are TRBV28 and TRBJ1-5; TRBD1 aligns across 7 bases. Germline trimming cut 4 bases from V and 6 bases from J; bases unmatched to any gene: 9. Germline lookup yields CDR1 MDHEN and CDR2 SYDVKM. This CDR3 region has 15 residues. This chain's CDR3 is CASSWAGTASQPQHF. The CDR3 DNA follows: TGTGCCAGCAGTTGGGCCGGGACAGCAAGTCAGCCCCAGCATTTT.